Shown below are 2 T cell receptor beta chains from a single sample sequenced in a study of cytomegalovirus exposure and HLA in healthy donors. PCR employed 60 Vbeta and 13 Jbeta primers. Assay: immunoSEQ multiplex PCR; the TCRdb copy retains only in-frame clones and omits some. The table for this sample gives about 190,000 clones. Sequencing input: PBMCs. These receptors all stem from a woman aged 25-40 years in good health and CMV-seropositive.

This sequence joins TRBV18 and TRBJ1-6, with D unclear. The CDR3 totals 15 residues. Trimming shortened V by 1 base and J by 13 bases, and 17 bases separated the two germline ends. From germline, CDR1 is KGHSH and CDR2 LQKENI. The CDR3 sequence is CASSPQVETSFPLHF. The CDR3 nucleotides read TGTGCCAGCTCACCACAGGTGGAGACGTCATTCCCCCTCCACTTT. The full variable domain, its missing parts supplied by reference TRBV18 and TRBJ1-6, is NAGVMQNPRHLVRRRGQEARLRCSPMKGHSHVYWYRQLPEEGLKFMVYLQKENIIDESGMPKERFSAEFPKEGPSILRIQQVVRGDSAAYFCASSPQVETSFPLHFGNGTRLTVT.

The rearrangement links TRBV7-2 to TRBJ2-1, with D possibly being TRBD1 (5 bases). The CDR3 has 15 amino acids. V gave up 5 bases and J gave up 5 bases, with 16 bases separating them. Looked up from germline, CDR1 is SGHTA and CDR2 is FQGNSA. The CDR3 spells CASSVRGHLDNEQFF. CDR3 DNA: TGTGCCAGCAGCGTAAGGGGTCATCTCGACAATGAGCAGTTCTTC. The full variable domain, with the rest looked up from reference TRBV7-2 and TRBJ2-1, is GAGVSQSPSNKVTEKGKDVELRCDPISGHTALYWYRQSLGQGLEFLIYFQGNSAPDKSGLPSDRFSAERTGGSVSTLTIQRTQQEDSAVYLCASSVRGHLDNEQFFGPGTRLTVL.